Below, one T cell receptor (beta chain) is given with its context. In the authors' workflow: Amplification from reference gene primers served as the basis for estimated nucleated cell counts. Clones were sequenced by immunoSEQ multiplex PCR, and TCRdb holds only the in-frame ones, with some missing. That table gives V, J and clone size, and the DNA gave D and trimming. The data show under 60,000 clones, around 78% seen once. This sample is part of a study of blood T cell repertoires in COVID-19. The CDR3 contains 15 residues. Deletions cut 4 bases from V and 1 base from J, with 11 bases between. Germline V CDR1 and CDR2: MNHEY, SMNVEV (reference sequence).

The J gene is TRBJ1-5, the V gene TRBV27; D might be TRBD1 (6 bases). Source material: peripheral blood. The sequence was obtained from a human donor in a cohort sampled during active COVID-19. DNA for the CDR3: TGTGCCAGCAGTTCAACCAGGGGAAGCAATCAGCCCCAGCATTTT. Amino acids: CASSSTRGSNQPQHF.